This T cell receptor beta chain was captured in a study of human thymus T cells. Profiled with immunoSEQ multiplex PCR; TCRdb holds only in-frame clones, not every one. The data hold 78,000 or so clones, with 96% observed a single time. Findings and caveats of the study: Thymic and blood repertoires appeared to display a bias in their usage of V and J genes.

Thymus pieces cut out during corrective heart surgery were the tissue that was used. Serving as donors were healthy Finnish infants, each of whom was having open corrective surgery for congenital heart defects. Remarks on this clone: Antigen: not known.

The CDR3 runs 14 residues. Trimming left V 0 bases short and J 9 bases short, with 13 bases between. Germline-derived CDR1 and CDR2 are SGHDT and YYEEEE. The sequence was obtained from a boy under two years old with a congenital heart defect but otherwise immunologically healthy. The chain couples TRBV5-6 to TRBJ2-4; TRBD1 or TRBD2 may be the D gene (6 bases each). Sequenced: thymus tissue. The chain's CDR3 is CASSLAGGRLIQYF. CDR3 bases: TGTGCCAGCAGCTTGGCCGGGGGCAGACTCATTCAGTACTTC.